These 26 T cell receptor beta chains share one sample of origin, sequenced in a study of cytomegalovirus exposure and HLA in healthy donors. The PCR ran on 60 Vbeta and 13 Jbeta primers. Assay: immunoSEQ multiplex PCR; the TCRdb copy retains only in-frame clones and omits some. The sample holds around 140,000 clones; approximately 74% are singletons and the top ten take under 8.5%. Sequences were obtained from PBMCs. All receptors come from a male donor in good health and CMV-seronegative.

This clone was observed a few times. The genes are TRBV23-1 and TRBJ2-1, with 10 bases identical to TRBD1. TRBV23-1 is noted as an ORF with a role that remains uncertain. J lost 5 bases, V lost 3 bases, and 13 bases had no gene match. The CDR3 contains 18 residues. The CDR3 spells CASSQTGTGVPGDNEQFF. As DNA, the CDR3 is TGCGCCAGCAGTCAGACCGGGACAGGGGTCCCTGGAGACAATGAGCAGTTCTTC.

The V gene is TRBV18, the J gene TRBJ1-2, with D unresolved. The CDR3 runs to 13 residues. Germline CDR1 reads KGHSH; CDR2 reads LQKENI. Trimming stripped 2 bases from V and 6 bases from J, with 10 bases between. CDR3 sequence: CASSPITADGYTF. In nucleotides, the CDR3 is TGTGCCAGCTCACCAATAACAGCCGATGGCTACACCTTC. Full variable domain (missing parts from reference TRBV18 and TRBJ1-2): NAGVMQNPRHLVRRRGQEARLRCSPMKGHSHVYWYRQLPEEGLKFMVYLQKENIIDESGMPKERFSAEFPKEGPSILRIQQVVRGDSAAYFCASSPITADGYTFGSGTRLTVV.

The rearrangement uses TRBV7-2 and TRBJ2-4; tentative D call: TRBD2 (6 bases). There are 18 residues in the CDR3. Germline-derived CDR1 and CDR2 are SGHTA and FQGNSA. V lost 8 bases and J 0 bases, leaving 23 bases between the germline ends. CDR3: CASSTGLDAPLAKNIQYF. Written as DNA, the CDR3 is TGTGCCAGCTCCACGGGACTCGACGCGCCTTTAGCCAAAAACATTCAGTACTTC. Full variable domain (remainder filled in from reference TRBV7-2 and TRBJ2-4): GAGVSQSPSNKVTEKGKDVELRCDPISGHTALYWYRQSLGQGLEFLIYFQGNSAPDKSGLPSDRFSAERTGGSVSTLTIQRTQQEDSAVYLCASSTGLDAPLAKNIQYFGAGTRLSVL.

The CDR3 DNA follows: TGTGCCAGCAGTAGGGGACAAGGCTACACCTTC. Its protein product is CASSRGQGYTF. V and J are TRBV25-1 and TRBJ1-2, with D tentatively TRBD1 (6 bases). The CDR3 is made up of 11 amino acids. Per the germline V gene, CDR1 is MGHDK and CDR2 is SYGVNS. Trimming pared 5 bases from V and 8 bases from J, leaving 9 bases between.

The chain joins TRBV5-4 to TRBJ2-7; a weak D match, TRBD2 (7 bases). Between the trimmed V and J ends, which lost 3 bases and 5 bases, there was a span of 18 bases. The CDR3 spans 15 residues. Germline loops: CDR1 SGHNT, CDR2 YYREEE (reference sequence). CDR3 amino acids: CASSSWGGPSNEQYF. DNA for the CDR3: TGTGCCAGCAGCTCGTGGGGGGGGCCGTCGAACGAGCAGTACTTC.

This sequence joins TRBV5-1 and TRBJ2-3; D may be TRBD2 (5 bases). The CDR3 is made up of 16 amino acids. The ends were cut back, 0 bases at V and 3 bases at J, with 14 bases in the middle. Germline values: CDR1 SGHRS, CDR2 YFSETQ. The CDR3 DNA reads TGCGCCAGCAGCTTGGAGGGTAGCGTGGGTACAGATACGCAGTATTTT. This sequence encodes CASSLEGSVGTDTQYF. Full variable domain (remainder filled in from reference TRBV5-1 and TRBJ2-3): KAGVTQTPRYLIKTRGQQVTLSCSPISGHRSVSWYQQTPGQGLQFLFEYFSETQRNKGNFPGRFSGRQFSNSRSEMNVSTLELGDSALYLCASSLEGSVGTDTQYFGPGTRLTVL.

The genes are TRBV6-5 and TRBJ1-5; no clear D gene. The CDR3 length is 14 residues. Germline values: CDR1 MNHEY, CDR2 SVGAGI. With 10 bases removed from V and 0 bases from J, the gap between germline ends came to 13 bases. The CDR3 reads CAINQEGSNQPQHF. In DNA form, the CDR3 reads TGTGCCATCAATCAGGAGGGTAGCAATCAGCCCCAGCATTTT.

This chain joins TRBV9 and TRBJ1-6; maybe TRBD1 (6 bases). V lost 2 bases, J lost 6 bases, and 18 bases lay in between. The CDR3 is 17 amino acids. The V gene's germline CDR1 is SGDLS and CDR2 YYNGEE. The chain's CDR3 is CASSVSPGGQGNSPLHF. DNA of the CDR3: TGTGCCAGCAGCGTCTCTCCTGGGGGCCAGGGTAATTCACCCCTCCACTTT.

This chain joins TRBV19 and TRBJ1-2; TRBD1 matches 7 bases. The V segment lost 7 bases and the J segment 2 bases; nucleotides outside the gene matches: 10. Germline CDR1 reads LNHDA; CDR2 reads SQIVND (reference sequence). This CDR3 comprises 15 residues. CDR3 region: CASNPGQGVNYGYTF. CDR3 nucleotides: TGTGCCAGTAACCCGGGCCAGGGGGTCAACTATGGCTACACCTTC.

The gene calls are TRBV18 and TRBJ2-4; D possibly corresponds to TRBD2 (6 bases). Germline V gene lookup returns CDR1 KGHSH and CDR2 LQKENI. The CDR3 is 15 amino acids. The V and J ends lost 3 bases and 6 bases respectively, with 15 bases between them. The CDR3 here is CASSPSGGSGNIQYF. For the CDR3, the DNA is TGTGCCAGCTCACCTTCCGGAGGGAGTGGAAACATTCAGTACTTC. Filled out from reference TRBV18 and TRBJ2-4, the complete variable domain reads NAGVMQNPRHLVRRRGQEARLRCSPMKGHSHVYWYRQLPEEGLKFMVYLQKENIIDESGMPKERFSAEFPKEGPSILRIQQVVRGDSAAYFCASSPSGGSGNIQYFGAGTRLSVL.

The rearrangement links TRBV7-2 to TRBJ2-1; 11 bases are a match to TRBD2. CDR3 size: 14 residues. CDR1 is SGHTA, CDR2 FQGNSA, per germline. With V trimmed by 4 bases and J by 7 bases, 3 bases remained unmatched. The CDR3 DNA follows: TGTGCCAGCAGCTCCTGGACTAGCGGGAATGAGCAGTTCTTC. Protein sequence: CASSSWTSGNEQFF. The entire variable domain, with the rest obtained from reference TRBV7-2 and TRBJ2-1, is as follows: GAGVSQSPSNKVTEKGKDVELRCDPISGHTALYWYRQSLGQGLEFLIYFQGNSAPDKSGLPSDRFSAERTGGSVSTLTIQRTQQEDSAVYLCASSSWTSGNEQFFGPGTRLTVL.

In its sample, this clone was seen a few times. In DNA form, the CDR3 reads TGTGCCAGCCGATATCTGGGGGGGGGACGCACGGCAAACACTGAAGCTTTCTTT. This sequence encodes CASRYLGGGRTANTEAFF. The J gene is TRBJ1-1, the V gene TRBV4-2; tentatively, D is TRBD1 (5 bases). CDR3 length: 18 residues. Germline assignment: CDR1 LGHNA and CDR2 YNFKEQ. Trimming stripped 8 bases from V and 2 bases from J, with 27 bases between.

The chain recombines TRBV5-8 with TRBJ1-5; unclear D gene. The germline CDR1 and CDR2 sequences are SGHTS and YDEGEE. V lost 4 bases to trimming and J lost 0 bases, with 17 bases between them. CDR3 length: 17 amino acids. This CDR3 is CASSLTGRVYSNQPQHF. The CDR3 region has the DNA TGTGCCAGCAGCCTGACGGGGAGGGTTTATAGCAATCAGCCCCAGCATTTT.

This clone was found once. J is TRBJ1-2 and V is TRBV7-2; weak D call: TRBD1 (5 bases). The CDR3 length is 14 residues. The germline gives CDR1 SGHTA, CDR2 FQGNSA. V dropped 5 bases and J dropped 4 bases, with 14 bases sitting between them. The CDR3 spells CASSPFRQTYGYTF. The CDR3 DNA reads TGTGCCAGCAGCCCATTCAGACAGACCTATGGCTACACCTTC.

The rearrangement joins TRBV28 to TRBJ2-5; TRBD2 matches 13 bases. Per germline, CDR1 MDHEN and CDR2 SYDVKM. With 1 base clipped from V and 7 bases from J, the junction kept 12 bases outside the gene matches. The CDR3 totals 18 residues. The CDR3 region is CASSLFPETSGGLGTQYF. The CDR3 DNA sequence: TGTGCCAGCAGTTTATTTCCCGAGACTAGCGGGGGGTTGGGGACCCAGTACTTC.

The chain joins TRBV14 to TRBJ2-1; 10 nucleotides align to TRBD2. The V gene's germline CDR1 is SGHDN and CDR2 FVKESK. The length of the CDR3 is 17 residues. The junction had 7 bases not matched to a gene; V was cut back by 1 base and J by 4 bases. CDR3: CASSQAQLAGRYNEQFF. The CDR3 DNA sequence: TGTGCCAGCAGCCAAGCTCAACTAGCGGGGAGGTACAATGAGCAGTTCTTC.

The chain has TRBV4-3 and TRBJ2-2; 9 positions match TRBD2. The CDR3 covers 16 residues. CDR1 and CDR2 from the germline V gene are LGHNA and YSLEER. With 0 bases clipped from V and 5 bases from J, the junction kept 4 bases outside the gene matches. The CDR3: CASSQETSGLTGELFF. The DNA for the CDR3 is TGCGCCAGCAGCCAAGAGACTAGCGGATTAACCGGGGAGCTGTTTTTT.

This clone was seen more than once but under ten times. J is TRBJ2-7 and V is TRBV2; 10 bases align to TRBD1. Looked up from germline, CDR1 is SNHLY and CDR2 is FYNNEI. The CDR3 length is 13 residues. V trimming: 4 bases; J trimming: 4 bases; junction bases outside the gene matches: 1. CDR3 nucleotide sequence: TGTGCCAGCAGTGGGACAGGGGGGTACGAGCAGTACTTC. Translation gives CASSGTGGYEQYF.

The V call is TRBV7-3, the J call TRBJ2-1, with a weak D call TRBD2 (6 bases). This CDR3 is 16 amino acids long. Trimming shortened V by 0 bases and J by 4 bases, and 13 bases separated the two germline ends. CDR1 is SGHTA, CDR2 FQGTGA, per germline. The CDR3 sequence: CASSLTGAGLYNEQFF. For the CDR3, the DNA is TGTGCCAGCAGCTTAACGGGCGCAGGACTATACAATGAGCAGTTCTTC.

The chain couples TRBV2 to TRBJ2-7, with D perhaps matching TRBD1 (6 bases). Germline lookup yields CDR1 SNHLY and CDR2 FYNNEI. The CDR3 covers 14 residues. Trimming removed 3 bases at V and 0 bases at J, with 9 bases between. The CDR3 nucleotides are TGTGCCAGCAGTGAGGCAGGGGCCTCCTACGAGCAGTACTTC. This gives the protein CASSEAGASYEQYF.

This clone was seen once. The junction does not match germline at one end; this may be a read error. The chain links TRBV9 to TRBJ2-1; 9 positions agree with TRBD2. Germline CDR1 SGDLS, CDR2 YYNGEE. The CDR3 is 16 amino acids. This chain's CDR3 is CASSVEWRGGYYEQFF. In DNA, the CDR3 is TGTGCCAGCAGCGTAGAATGGCGGGGGGGCTACTATGAGCAGTTCTTC.

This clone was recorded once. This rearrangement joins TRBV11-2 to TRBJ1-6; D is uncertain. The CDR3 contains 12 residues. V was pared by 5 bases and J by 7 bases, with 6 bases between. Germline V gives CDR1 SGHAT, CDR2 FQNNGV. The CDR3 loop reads CASSHQNSPLHF. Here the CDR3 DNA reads TGTGCCAGCAGCCACCAGAATTCACCCCTCCACTTT.

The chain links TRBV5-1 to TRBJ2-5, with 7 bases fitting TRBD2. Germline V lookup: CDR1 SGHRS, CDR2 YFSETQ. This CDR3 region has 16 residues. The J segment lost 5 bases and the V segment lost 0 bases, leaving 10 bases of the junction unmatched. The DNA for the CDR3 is TGCGCCAGCAGCTTGGACGCTAGCGGCGGATGGGAGACCCAGTACTTC. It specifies CASSLDASGGWETQYF.

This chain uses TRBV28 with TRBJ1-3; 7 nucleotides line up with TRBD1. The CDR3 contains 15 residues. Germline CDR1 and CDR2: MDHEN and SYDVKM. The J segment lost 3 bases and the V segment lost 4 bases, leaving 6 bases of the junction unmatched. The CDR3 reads CASSSIDRDGNTIYF. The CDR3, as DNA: TGTGCCAGCAGTTCAATTGACAGGGATGGAAACACCATATATTTT. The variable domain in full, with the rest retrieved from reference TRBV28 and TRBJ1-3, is DVKVTQSSRYLVKRTGEKVFLECVQDMDHENMFWYRQDPGLGLRLIYFSYDVKMKEKGDIPEGYSVSREKKERFSLILESASTNQTSMYLCASSSIDRDGNTIYFGEGSWLTVV.

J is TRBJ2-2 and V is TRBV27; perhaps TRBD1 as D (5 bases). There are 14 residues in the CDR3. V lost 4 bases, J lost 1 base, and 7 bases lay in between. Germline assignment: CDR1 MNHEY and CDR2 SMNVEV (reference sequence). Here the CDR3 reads CASSSGQNTGELFF. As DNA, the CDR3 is TGTGCCAGCAGTTCAGGGCAGAACACCGGGGAGCTGTTTTTT.

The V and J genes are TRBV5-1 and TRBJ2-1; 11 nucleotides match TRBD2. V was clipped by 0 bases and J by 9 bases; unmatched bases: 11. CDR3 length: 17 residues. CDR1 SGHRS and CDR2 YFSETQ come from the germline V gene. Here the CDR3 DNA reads TGCGCCAGCAGCTTGGTTAGCGGGGGGGCCGGGTTAGGTGAGCAGTTCTTC. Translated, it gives CASSLVSGGAGLGEQFF.